This T cell receptor beta chain was recovered during a study of T-cell memory formation after mild COVID-19. Across the study: Each donor largely had its own TCR clusters.

Trimming cost V 4 bases and J 10 bases, with 15 bases left between them. CDR1 is SGHRS, CDR2 YFSETQ, per germline. The CDR3 consists of 13 residues. Findings and caveats of the study: CD4+ clones that contracted lay mainly in CM and EM; CD8+ ones lay in EMRA. Later expanders leaned CD4+, whereas day 15 to 85 contracting clones were balanced CD4/CD8.

Each CDR3 protein gets one entry after TCRdb re-called the 5' RACE reads with MiXCR. This table holds around 340,000 distinct CDR3 sequences, about an eighth found once. Note on this clonotype: Its antigen is not identified.

This receptor was identified in a man aged 18 to 30 who had mild COVID-19 (a few samples of this study predate the infection). Cell type and time point are not known. Input material: PBMCs or a T cell subset sorted from them (not recorded which). This chain joins TRBV5-1 and TRBJ2-1, with a tentative D call TRBD2 (5 bases). The CDR3 DNA sequence: TGCGCCAGCAGCGCCGGTCCCACGGGGGAGCAGTTCTTC. Amino acid sequence: CASSAGPTGEQFF.